The 28 T cell receptor beta chains in this list originate from one sample, sequenced in a study of immune evolution from preneoplasia to lung adenocarcinoma. TCRdb's table, derived via immunoSEQ multiplex PCR, lists solely in-frame clones and lacks some. Here the sample spans roughly 9,200 clones, roughly 80% being singletons. Sequencing input: FFPE minimally invasive lung adenocarcinoma tissue. The receptors stem from a donor older than 65 with lung adenocarcinoma.

J is TRBJ1-2 and V is TRBV14; D gene uncertain. The ends were cut back, 1 base at V and 3 bases at J, with 9 bases in the middle. From germline, CDR1 is SGHDN and CDR2 FVKESK. This CDR3 region has 14 residues. CDR3 region: CASSQGPSYYGYTF. The CDR3 DNA follows: TGTGCCAGCAGCCAAGGCCCCAGCTACTATGGCTACACCTTC.

This clone was seen a few times. V and J are TRBV28 and TRBJ1-2; tentatively, D is TRBD1 (6 bases). The CDR3 contains 15 residues. V lost 4 bases, J lost 5 bases, and 17 bases lay in between. Germline V gives CDR1 MDHEN, CDR2 SYDVKM. The CDR3: CASSSPRTDHYGYTF. CDR3 in DNA: TGTGCCAGCAGTTCTCCTAGGACAGACCATTATGGCTACACCTTC.

The J gene is TRBJ2-3, the V gene TRBV28, with 9 bases fitting TRBD2. V trimming: 6 bases; J trimming: 3 bases; junction bases outside the gene matches: 10. The germline gives CDR1 MDHEN, CDR2 SYDVKM. The CDR3 contains 16 residues. The CDR3 nucleotides read TGTGCCAGCAGCCGTAGCGGGAGAGGCATGACAGATACGCAGTATTTT. It encodes CASSRSGRGMTDTQYF.

The chain uses TRBV11-2 and TRBJ2-7; D not resolved. Trimming removed 7 bases from V and 0 bases from J, with 10 bases in between. Looked up from germline, CDR1 is SGHAT and CDR2 is FQNNGV. CDR3 size: 13 residues. The CDR3 nucleotides are TGTGCCAGCACCCAGGCTAGCTCCTACGAGCAGTACTTC. It specifies CASTQASSYEQYF.

The CDR3 DNA is TGTGCCAGCAACCGAGGGGACAGCTCCTACGAGCAGTACTTC. This translates into CASNRGDSSYEQYF. The rearrangement joins TRBV9 to TRBJ2-7, with 7 bases identical to TRBD1. After removal of 6 bases from V and 0 bases from J, the junction contained 6 bases not matched to a gene. Germline assignment: CDR1 SGDLS and CDR2 YYNGEE. The CDR3 consists of 14 residues.

The chain carries TRBV4-1 and TRBJ2-3; 10 bases fit TRBD2. J gave up 2 bases and V 2 bases, and 13 bases lay outside the gene matches. CDR3 size: 19 residues. CDR1 and CDR2 (germline): MGHRA, YSYEKL. CDR3 nucleotides: TGCGCCAGCAGCCAACTCCCTCGCCGGACTAGCGGCTACACAGATACGCAGTATTTT. Translation gives CASSQLPRRTSGYTDTQYF.

V is TRBV28 and J is TRBJ2-5; D is uncertain. CDR1 and CDR2 from the germline V gene are MDHEN and SYDVKM. The ends were cut back, 8 bases at V and 0 bases at J, with 10 bases in the middle. This CDR3 comprises 13 residues. The CDR3 DNA reads TGTGCCAGCCGTCACGGGTACCAAGAGACCCAGTACTTC. Protein sequence: CASRHGYQETQYF.

The chain joins TRBV14 to TRBJ1-1, with D perhaps TRBD1 (5 bases). The ends were cut back, 7 bases at V and 7 bases at J, with 13 bases in the middle. Per germline, CDR1 SGHDN and CDR2 FVKESK. CDR3 length: 12 amino acids. CDR3 DNA sequence: TGTGCCAGCAAGCGAGAGGGGAATGAAGCTTTCTTT. This encodes CASKREGNEAFF.

The V call is TRBV15, the J call TRBJ2-2; D might be TRBD2 (5 bases). The V gene lost 1 base and the J gene lost 2 bases, with 14 bases spanning the gap. From germline, CDR1 is LNHNV and CDR2 YYDKDF (reference sequence). The CDR3 totals 17 residues. In DNA form, the CDR3 reads TGTGCCACCAGCAGAGGGGAATTTAGCGTTAACACCGGGGAGCTGTTTTTT. It codes for CATSRGEFSVNTGELFF.

DNA for the CDR3: TGTGCCAGCAGTTTAAACTTGATCAATCAGCCCCAGCATTTT. Its translation: CASSLNLINQPQHF. J is TRBJ1-5 and V is TRBV28; D call uncertain. Germline V gives CDR1 MDHEN, CDR2 SYDVKM. This CDR3 contains 14 residues. V was pared by 2 bases and J by 3 bases, with 8 bases between. The variable domain in full, with the rest retrieved from reference TRBV28 and TRBJ1-5, is DVKVTQSSRYLVKRTGEKVFLECVQDMDHENMFWYRQDPGLGLRLIYFSYDVKMKEKGDIPEGYSVSREKKERFSLILESASTNQTSMYLCASSLNLINQPQHFGDGTRLSIL.

J is TRBJ2-1 and V is TRBV5-1; perhaps TRBD2 as D (7 bases). Deletions cut 3 bases from V and 8 bases from J, with 18 bases between. Germline values: CDR1 SGHRS, CDR2 YFSETQ. The CDR3 is 15 residues long. The CDR3 bases are TGCGCCAGCAGCTGGGGGGCGGGAGCCACGGATGAGCAGTTCTTC. Its translation is CASSWGAGATDEQFF.

The chain has TRBV11-2 and TRBJ2-2; D ambiguous. This CDR3 is built from 11 residues. Germline CDR1 and CDR2: SGHAT and FQNNGV. V dropped 2 bases and J dropped 7 bases, with 2 bases sitting between them. The CDR3: CASSLHGELFF. CDR3 nucleotides: TGTGCCAGCAGCTTACACGGGGAGCTGTTTTTT. The variable domain in full, with the rest retrieved from reference TRBV11-2 and TRBJ2-2, is EAGVAQSPRYKIIEKRQSVAFWCNPISGHATLYWYQQILGQGPKLLIQFQNNGVVDDSQLPKDRFSAERLKGVDSTLKIQPAKLEDSAVYLCASSLHGELFFGEGSRLTVL.

The chain is built from TRBV30 and TRBJ2-3; a weak D match, TRBD1 (5 bases). Germline V gene sequence: CDR1 GTSNPN, CDR2 SVGIG (reference sequence). This CDR3 spans 13 amino acids. The V gene lost 1 base and the J gene lost 6 bases, with 11 bases spanning the gap. CDR3 DNA sequence: TGTGCCTGGAGTGCCGTAGGGGCCGATACGCAGTATTTT. It yields the protein CAWSAVGADTQYF.

The V and J genes are TRBV30 and TRBJ1-2; D uncertain. The CDR3 is 13 residues long. V gave up 5 bases and J gave up 2 bases, with 12 bases separating them. From germline, CDR1 is GTSNPN and CDR2 SVGIG (reference sequence). CDR3: CAWALDGNYGYTF. The CDR3 DNA follows: TGTGCCTGGGCCCTGGACGGGAACTATGGCTACACCTTC.

CDR3 bases: TGTGCCAGCAGCGTAGCCGGGGCAGTCAACACCGGGGAGCTGTTTTTT. Translated: CASSVAGAVNTGELFF. The rearrangement links TRBV9 to TRBJ2-2; possibly TRBD1 or TRBD2 for D (5 bases each). Germline CDR1 and CDR2: SGDLS and YYNGEE. The CDR3 has 16 residues. Trimming took off 0 bases at V and 2 bases at J, with 11 bases between the two ends.

V and J are TRBV7-2 and TRBJ2-5; the D is unclear. The germline V gene encodes CDR1 SGHTA and CDR2 FQGNSA. V was shortened by 2 bases and J by 5 bases, with 9 bases between the two germline ends. This CDR3 comprises 13 residues. This CDR3 reads CASSLSSAETQYF. CDR3 nucleotide sequence: TGTGCCAGCAGCTTAAGCAGTGCCGAGACCCAGTACTTC.

The chain links TRBV28 to TRBJ2-5; 8 bases are shared with TRBD2. With 2 bases clipped from V and 6 bases from J, the junction kept 8 bases outside the gene matches. The CDR3 sequence is 15 residues long. The germline V gene encodes CDR1 MDHEN and CDR2 SYDVKM. DNA for the CDR3: TGTGCCAGCAGTTTAGATAGCGGGGCCGTAAAGACCCAGTACTTC. Residues: CASSLDSGAVKTQYF.

The chain carries TRBV6-1 and TRBJ1-2; a possible D gene is TRBD1 (5 bases). V lost 7 bases, J lost 7 bases, and 22 bases lay in between. Germline values: CDR1 MNHNS, CDR2 SASEGT. This CDR3 has 15 residues. The CDR3 nucleotides are TGTGCCAGCACTAAAAGGGACTCGAAAGGGGTTGGCTACACCTTC. Its protein is CASTKRDSKGVGYTF.

This clone was seen once. The gene calls are TRBV7-8 and TRBJ2-5, with TRBD2 as a possible D gene (6 bases). This CDR3 is 16 amino acids long. The germline V and J ends were trimmed by 2 bases and 7 bases, with 20 bases remaining between them. CDR1 and CDR2 (germline): SGHVS, FQNEAQ. In DNA form, the CDR3 reads TGTGCCAGCAGCTTATTATTTTGGAGCGGGTTGGGGACCCAGTACTTC. It codes for CASSLLFWSGLGTQYF.

This chain links TRBV4-2 with TRBJ2-2, with 10 bases aligning to TRBD1. V lost 4 bases and J lost 5; bases outside the gene matches: 10. The CDR3 runs to 17 residues. CDR1 and CDR2 from the germline V gene are LGHNA and YNFKEQ. CDR3 in amino acids: CASSREGQGVTTGELFF. The CDR3 DNA reads as TGTGCCAGCAGCCGAGAAGGACAGGGGGTGACGACCGGGGAGCTGTTTTTT.

This CDR3 is CASSLTGAGDTQYF. The CDR3 DNA follows: TGTGCCAGCAGCTTAACGGGAGCGGGAGATACGCAGTATTTT. V and J are TRBV7-9 and TRBJ2-3; possibly TRBD2 for D (6 bases). Per germline, CDR1 SEHNR and CDR2 FQNEAQ (reference sequence). The CDR3 is 14 residues long. The germline V and J ends were trimmed by 2 bases and 5 bases, with 11 bases remaining between them.

The chain recombines TRBV28 with TRBJ2-7, with a tentative D call TRBD2 (6 bases). Germline V CDR1 and CDR2: MDHEN, SYDVKM. The CDR3 spans 15 residues. V was cut by 7 bases and J by 5 bases, with 21 bases left in between. This CDR3 is CASMEGGPGQDEQYF. DNA of the CDR3: TGTGCCAGCATGGAGGGTGGGCCAGGCCAGGACGAGCAGTACTTC. The full variable domain, its missing parts supplied by reference TRBV28 and TRBJ2-7, is DVKVTQSSRYLVKRTGEKVFLECVQDMDHENMFWYRQDPGLGLRLIYFSYDVKMKEKGDIPEGYSVSREKKERFSLILESASTNQTSMYLCASMEGGPGQDEQYFGPGTRLTVT.

The rearrangement joins TRBV28 to TRBJ1-1; no clear D gene. The germline V gene encodes CDR1 MDHEN and CDR2 SYDVKM. V shed 5 bases and J shed 7 bases, with 11 bases lying between them. The CDR3 consists of 12 residues. Here the CDR3 reads CASSQDFFEAFF. The CDR3 coding sequence is TGTGCCAGCAGTCAGGACTTTTTTGAAGCTTTCTTT.

CDR3 DNA sequence: TGTGCCAGCAGCTTACGTCTAGCGGGAGACTTCTACGAGCAGTACTTC. This codes for CASSLRLAGDFYEQYF. The chain is built from TRBV7-3 and TRBJ2-7, with 10 positions matching TRBD2. After removal of 2 bases from V and 3 bases from J, the junction contained 7 bases not matched to a gene. Germline V gene data show CDR1 as SGHTA and CDR2 as FQGTGA. The CDR3 is 16 residues long.

The CDR3 nucleotides read TGTGCCAGCAGCTTGGGGGGGACACCAAACTACGAGCAGTACTTC. This sequence encodes CASSLGGTPNYEQYF. The chain uses TRBV5-6 and TRBJ2-7, with a weak D call TRBD1 (6 bases). V lost 0 bases, J lost 3 bases, and 13 bases lay in between. The length of the CDR3 is 15 residues. Per germline, CDR1 SGHDT and CDR2 YYEEEE.

This clone is labeled medium-sized. The rearrangement uses TRBV18 and TRBJ2-3, with D possibly being TRBD1 or TRBD2 (5 bases each). This CDR3 has 13 residues. CDR1 is KGHSH, CDR2 LQKENI, per germline. Trimming removed 7 bases from V and 2 bases from J, with 10 bases in between. The CDR3, as DNA: TGTGCCAGCTGGGGCGGGCTCACAGATACGCAGTATTTT. Translating it yields CASWGGLTDTQYF.

The chain uses TRBV19 and TRBJ1-5, with D uncertain. V was pared by 0 bases and J by 7 bases, with 4 bases between. The CDR3 is made up of 12 amino acids. CDR1 LNHDA and CDR2 SQIVND come from the germline V gene (reference sequence). The CDR3 sequence is CASSIDMQPQHF. The DNA of the CDR3 is TGTGCCAGTAGTATAGATATGCAGCCCCAGCATTTT.

This clone counts as medium-sized. Written as DNA, the CDR3 is TGTGCCAGCAGCTCCCCCGAGTCGGACTACGAGCAGTACTTC. Translated, it gives CASSSPESDYEQYF. The V gene is TRBV7-9, the J gene TRBJ2-7, with D unclear. V shed 4 bases and J shed 3 bases, with 13 bases lying between them. The germline V gene has CDR1 SEHNR and CDR2 FQNEAQ (reference sequence). The CDR3 is made up of 14 amino acids.